This TCR beta chain came from a study of blood T cell repertoires in COVID-19. Across the whole study: The origin of the acute and convalescent COVID-19 samples was the United States, Italy and Spain. T cells, B-cell-depleted T cells, or PBMCs provided the cDNA or gDNA that served as material.

This clone was counted at least ten times. V gave up 4 bases and J gave up 5 bases; unmatched junction bases: 3. The CDR3 consists of 14 residues. Germline CDR1 is MDHEN and CDR2 is SYDVKM. Sequencing was performed with immunoSEQ multiplex PCR; in TCRdb, only in-frame clones are kept and a portion is missing. The profile shows tens of thousands of clones, about 80% of them singletons. The chain uses TRBV28 and TRBJ2-4, with 9 nucleotides matching TRBD2. This clonotype was obtained from a human donor in a cohort sampled during active COVID-19. Sequenced material: peripheral blood. CDR3 sequence reads: CASSSGTSQNIQYF. CDR3 DNA: TGTGCCAGCAGTTCCGGGACTAGCCAAAACATTCAGTACTTC.